These 11 T cell receptor beta chains were all obtained from the same sample, sequenced in a study of cytomegalovirus exposure and HLA in healthy donors. 13 Jbeta primers and 60 Vbeta primers were used for the PCR. Some clones are missing from TCRdb's copy, which holds only in-frame ones; the method was immunoSEQ multiplex PCR. Its listing shows some 110,000 clones. Sequenced: PBMCs. Receptors originate from a man aged 40-50 years in good health and CMV-seropositive.

V usage is TRBV29-1 and J usage is TRBJ2-3, with 8 bases aligning to TRBD1. The J segment lost 2 bases and the V segment lost 1 base, leaving 2 bases of the junction unmatched. The CDR3 is 14 residues long. The germline CDR1 and CDR2 sequences are SQVTM and ANQGSEA. Here the CDR3 reads CSVEGTGTTDTQYF. The CDR3, as DNA: TGCAGCGTTGAAGGGACAGGGACCACAGATACGCAGTATTTT.

The genes are TRBV6-1 and TRBJ2-2, with TRBD1 identical over 12 bases. The germline V gene encodes CDR1 MNHNS and CDR2 SASEGT. The CDR3 extends over 15 amino acids. J was trimmed by 8 bases and V by 4 bases; bases with no gene match: 5. CDR3 nucleotides: TGTGCCAGCAGTGTTGGGACAGGGGGCGAGGGGGAGCTGTTTTTT. Protein product: CASSVGTGGEGELFF.

The V and J genes are TRBV4-3 and TRBJ2-7; tentatively, D is TRBD2 (6 bases). V lost 0 bases to trimming and J lost 0 bases, with 12 bases between them. The length of the CDR3 is 16 residues. Germline CDR1 LGHNA, CDR2 YSLEER. The DNA of the CDR3 is TGCGCCAGCAGCCAAGAGAGGTCCGGGAGCTCCTACGAGCAGTACTTC. Amino acid sequence: CASSQERSGSSYEQYF.

V is TRBV29-1 and J is TRBJ1-4; 7 nucleotides line up with TRBD1. The CDR3 is 15 residues long. V shed 0 bases, J shed 5 bases, and the junction held 6 bases outside the gene matches. Germline loops: CDR1 SQVTM, CDR2 ANQGSEA. DNA for the CDR3: TGCAGCGTTGAAGATCGGGCAGGGGGGAATGAAAAACTGTTTTTT. This sequence encodes CSVEDRAGGNEKLFF.

The CDR3 DNA follows: TGCAGCGTTGGCTTGCAGGCGACCTACGAGCAGTACTTC. Translated, it gives CSVGLQATYEQYF. The chain uses TRBV29-1 and TRBJ2-5; D is ambiguous. The last part of the DNA fits TRBJ2-7 better; the J call may be wrong. Germline V lookup: CDR1 SQVTM, CDR2 ANQGSEA. This CDR3 has 13 amino acids.

The chain has TRBV5-1 and TRBJ2-7, with 11 bases aligning to TRBD2. The CDR3 totals 16 residues. V dropped 3 bases and J dropped 2; count of bases not matched to a gene: 7. CDR1 SGHRS and CDR2 YFSETQ come from the germline V gene. DNA of the CDR3: TGCGCCAGCAGCTCTACCACTAGCGGGAGACCCTACGAGCAGTACTTC. It yields the protein CASSSTTSGRPYEQYF.

V is TRBV11-2 and J is TRBJ2-7, with 8 bases that match TRBD2. Germline V gives CDR1 SGHAT, CDR2 FQNNGV. Trimming removed 5 bases from V and 3 bases from J; junction bases left unmatched: 6. CDR3 length: 14 amino acids. The CDR3 DNA is TGTGCCAGCAGCCGTAGCGGGATGGTCTACGAGCAGTACTTC. Its protein product is CASSRSGMVYEQYF.

The chain uses TRBV5-8 and TRBJ1-4; TRBD1 might be the D (6 bases). There are 17 residues in the CDR3. CDR1 is SGHTS, CDR2 YDEGEE, per germline. The V end lost 4 bases, the J end lost 0 bases, and 16 bases lay between the germline ends. CDR3 loop: CASSDGQSPATNEKLFF. The CDR3 coding sequence is TGTGCCAGCAGCGATGGACAGTCACCCGCAACTAATGAAAAACTGTTTTTT.

The gene calls are TRBV18 and TRBJ2-7; tentative D call: TRBD2 (5 bases). The V and J ends lost 5 bases and 2 bases respectively, with 13 bases between them. There are 14 residues in the CDR3. Germline V gives CDR1 KGHSH, CDR2 LQKENI. The CDR3 nucleotides are TGTGCCAGCTCAGAGGGAGACGGGACCTACGAGCAGTACTTC. This encodes CASSEGDGTYEQYF.

V usage is TRBV7-3 and J usage is TRBJ1-3, with TRBD1 matching 8 bases. J gave up 2 bases and V 2 bases, and 5 bases lay outside the gene matches. The CDR3 runs 16 residues. Germline-derived CDR1 and CDR2 are SGHTA and FQGTGA. CDR3 loop: CASSLGQTGAGNTIYF. The CDR3 coding sequence is TGTGCCAGCAGCTTAGGCCAGACAGGGGCTGGAAACACCATATATTTT. The full variable domain, completed using reference TRBV7-3 and TRBJ1-3, is GAGVSQTPSNKVTEKGKYVELRCDPISGHTALYWYRQSLGQGPEFLIYFQGTGAADDSGLPNDRFFAVRPEGSVSTLKIQRTERGDSAVYLCASSLGQTGAGNTIYFGEGSWLTVV.

The chain couples TRBV11-2 to TRBJ2-2; D ambiguous. Looked up from germline, CDR1 is SGHAT and CDR2 is FQNNGV. The CDR3 has 13 amino acids. V lost 1 base and J lost 5, with 5 bases in between. CDR3 DNA sequence: TGTGCCAGCAGCTTAGGCCGGACCGGGGAGCTGTTTTTT. This codes for CASSLGRTGELFF.